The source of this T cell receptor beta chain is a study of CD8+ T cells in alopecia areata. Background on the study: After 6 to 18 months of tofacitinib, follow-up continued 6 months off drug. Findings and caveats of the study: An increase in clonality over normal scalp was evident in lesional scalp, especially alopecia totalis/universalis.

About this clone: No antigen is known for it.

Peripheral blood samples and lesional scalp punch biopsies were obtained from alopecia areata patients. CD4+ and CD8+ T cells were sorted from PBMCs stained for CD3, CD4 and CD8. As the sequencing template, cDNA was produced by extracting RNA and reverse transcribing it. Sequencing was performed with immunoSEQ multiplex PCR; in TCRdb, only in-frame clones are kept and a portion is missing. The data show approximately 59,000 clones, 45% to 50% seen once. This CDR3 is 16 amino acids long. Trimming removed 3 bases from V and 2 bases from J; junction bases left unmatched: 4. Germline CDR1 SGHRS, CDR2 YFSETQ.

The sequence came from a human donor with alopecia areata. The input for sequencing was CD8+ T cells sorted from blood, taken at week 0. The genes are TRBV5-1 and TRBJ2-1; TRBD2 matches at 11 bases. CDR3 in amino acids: CASSSVAGGPYNEQFF. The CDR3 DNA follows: TGCGCCAGCAGCTCCGTAGCGGGAGGGCCCTACAATGAGCAGTTCTTC.